The following is a T cell receptor beta chain sequence with its context. Germline V lookup: CDR1 SNHLY, CDR2 FYNNEI. This CDR3 is 14 amino acids long. V lost 7 bases to trimming and J lost 2 bases; unmatched junction nucleotides: 4. Profiling relied on immunoSEQ multiplex PCR, and the TCRdb table lists in-frame clones only, not all of them. The repertoire includes around 300,000 clones, 80% to 90% of them detected once, and 1% sits in the top ten. The entry originates in a study of cytomegalovirus exposure and HLA in healthy donors. In the study overall: The 90 to 150 validation repertoires used the same platform as the approximately 670 first-cohort repertoires (as reported by a later analysis).

The receptor's source is a woman between 18 and 30 years old in good health and CMV-seronegative. Material for sequencing was PBMCs. The J gene is TRBJ1-3, the V gene TRBV2; 8 bases align to TRBD1. The CDR3 region is CASKQGGTGNTIYF. CDR3 in DNA: TGTGCCAGCAAACAGGGGGGAACTGGAAACACCATATATTTT.